Listed below are T cell receptor beta chains from one sample, sequenced in a study of tumor T cells in aggressive B-cell lymphoma. Only in-frame clones appear in the TCRdb table, and some are missing; sequencing was by immunoSEQ multiplex PCR. Of about 5,000 clones listed, about 84% are singletons. The source material was tumor tissue. These receptors were taken from an adult with diffuse large B cell lymphoma. The CDR3 runs from the conserved cysteine through the conserved F or W. The D gene is left open where the match is weak. Expanded clones get a size class; other rows say once, few or many, or leave the size out.

v_call,d_call,cdr3_length,clone_size,j_call,cdr3_aa,cdr3_nt
TRBV18,.,13,few,TRBJ2-7,CASSRDMTYEQYF,TGTGCCAGCTCACGGGACATGACCTACGAGCAGTACTTC
TRBV9,.,15,.,TRBJ2-1,CASSVGGSGANEQFF,TGTGCCAGCAGCGTAGGGGGTAGCGGTGCCAATGAGCAGTTCTTC
TRBV2,TRBD1,15,.,TRBJ1-5,CASSTSQGVYQPQHF,TGTGCCAGCAGTACCAGCCAGGGGGTTTATCAGCCCCAGCATTTT
TRBV6-1,.,13,.,TRBJ2-7,CASSSSGGYEQYF,TGTGCCAGCAGTAGCTCAGGGGGGTACGAGCAGTACTTC
TRBV2,TRBD1,15,.,TRBJ1-3,CASSLQGDPGNTIYF,TGTGCCAGCAGCCTACAGGGGGACCCTGGAAACACCATATATTTT
TRBV7-9,.,13,.,TRBJ1-1,CASSQGRNTEAFF,TGTGCCAGCAGCCAAGGGAGGAACACTGAAGCTTTCTTT
TRBV18,TRBD1,15,.,TRBJ1-2,CASSPTGESNYGYTF,TGTGCCAGCTCACCAACAGGGGAATCCAACTATGGCTACACCTTC
TRBV10-2,.,14,few,TRBJ1-1,CASSDPGTNTEAFF,TGCGCCAGCAGTGACCCGGGAACTAACACTGAAGCTTTCTTT
TRBV7-9,TRBD1,14,.,TRBJ1-5,CASSLGTGDQPQHF,TGTGCCAGCAGCCTTGGGACAGGGGATCAGCCCCAGCATTTT
TRBV7-6,.,15,few,TRBJ2-7,CASSSLAGSSYEQYF,TGTGCCAGCAGCTCATTAGCCGGGAGCTCCTACGAGCAGTACTTC
TRBV5-1,.,13,.,TRBJ1-3,CASSLQRGDTIYF,TGCGCCAGCAGCTTACAACGGGGAGACACCATATATTTT
TRBV7-8,TRBD2,15,.,TRBJ2-7,CASSLGSAGGSEQYF,TGTGCCAGCAGCTTAGGATCAGCGGGAGGGAGCGAGCAGTACTTC
TRBV5-1,TRBD1,14,.,TRBJ2-5,CASSSGTGGETQYF,TGCGCCAGCAGCTCCGGGACAGGGGGGGAGACCCAGTACTTC